The clone carrying this T cell receptor beta chain has a single count. These data originate in a study of blood T cell repertoires in COVID-19. For the study at large: Samples representing acute and convalescent COVID-19 were sourced from the United States, Italy and Spain. Sources were T cells, B-cell-depleted T cells, or PBMCs; the material itself was cDNA or gDNA.

Trimming took 2 bases from V and 0 from J; bases not matched to a gene: 10. The CDR3 runs 19 residues. Germline V gene lookup returns CDR1 SGHTA and CDR2 FQGNSA. The study drew participants aged roughly 18 to 89 years from roughly 25 US areas. The data were produced by immunoSEQ multiplex PCR, yet TCRdb's version contains in-frame clones alone and is incomplete. The table has approximately 300,000 clones, roughly 90% seen once; the top ten hold roughly 3.9%. The sample consisted of PBMCs or T cells enriched from blood (not recorded which). The receptor's source is a woman younger than 45 who had been exposed to COVID-19. The chain employs TRBV7-2 and TRBJ2-6, with 7 bases fitting TRBD1. CDR3 sequence (DNA): TGTGCCAGCAGCTTATTCATTAGGCAGGGGGTCTCTGGGGCCAACGTCCTGACTTTC. This codes for CASSLFIRQGVSGANVLTF.